The 8 T cell receptor beta chains in this list originate from one sample, sequenced in a study of blood T cell repertoires in COVID-19. Assay: immunoSEQ multiplex PCR; the TCRdb copy retains only in-frame clones and omits some. The sample includes roughly 150,000 clones, approximately 80% of them seen just once. Material for sequencing was PBMCs or T cells enriched from blood (not recorded which). All receptors derive from a man aged 65-85 years who had been exposed to COVID-19.

The genes are TRBV7-2 and TRBJ1-2; possible D gene TRBD1, 5 bases. This CDR3 spans 14 amino acids. V dropped 5 bases and J dropped 8 bases, with 18 bases sitting between them. CDR1 is SGHTA, CDR2 FQGNSA, per germline. CDR3 sequence reads: CASSGGDFYDGYTF. Here the CDR3 DNA reads TGTGCCAGCAGCGGGGGGGACTTTTATGACGGCTACACCTTC.

V gene TRBV9 combines with J gene TRBJ2-1; 7 nucleotides match TRBD1. The CDR3 spans 16 residues. With 1 base clipped from V and 13 bases from J, the junction kept 17 bases outside the gene matches. Germline V gene sequence: CDR1 SGDLS, CDR2 YYNGEE. This chain's CDR3 is CASSVLGTVNRDFQFF. CDR3 in DNA: TGTGCCAGCAGCGTATTAGGGACAGTGAATCGGGATTTTCAGTTCTTC.

The chain recombines TRBV12-3 or TRBV12-4 with TRBJ1-2; D remains ambiguous. V was pared by 6 bases and J by 7 bases, with 15 bases between. The CDR3 sequence is 13 residues long. As DNA, the CDR3 is TGTGCCAGCAGCCCGGGAAGGCTCCGTGGCTACACCTTC. It translates to CASSPGRLRGYTF.

The chain employs TRBV9 and TRBJ2-5; 11 nucleotides match TRBD2. The CDR3 runs 15 residues. J lost 5 bases, V lost 2 bases, and 5 bases had no gene match. CDR1 SGDLS and CDR2 YYNGEE come from the germline V gene. Here the CDR3 DNA reads TGTGCCAGCAGCGTCCGACTAGCGGGGAGGGAGACCCAGTACTTC. It specifies CASSVRLAGRETQYF.

The V and J genes are TRBV24-1 and TRBJ1-1; no firm D call. Trimming took 4 bases from V and 1 from J, leaving 24 bases between them. Germline values: CDR1 KGHDR, CDR2 SFDVKD. This CDR3 is built from 19 residues. CDR3 region: CATSDSAPVDLSGNTEAFF. The CDR3 nucleotides read TGTGCCACCAGTGACTCCGCCCCTGTTGATTTATCAGGGAACACTGAAGCTTTCTTT.

This chain connects TRBV27 to TRBJ1-2, with D perhaps matching TRBD1 (6 bases). CDR1 MNHEY and CDR2 SMNVEV come from the germline V gene (reference sequence). V gave up 5 bases and J gave up 7 bases, with 17 bases separating them. The CDR3 is 14 residues long. The CDR3: CASSPPGGVGGYTF. As DNA, the CDR3 is TGTGCCAGCAGTCCTCCGGGGGGCGTCGGTGGCTACACCTTC.

This clone was found a few times. The chain carries TRBV27 and TRBJ2-7, with D possibly matching TRBD1 (5 bases). Germline V gene lookup returns CDR1 MNHEY and CDR2 SMNVEV (reference sequence). V gave up 1 base and J gave up 1 base, with 8 bases separating them. The CDR3 spans 14 residues. In DNA, the CDR3 is TGTGCCAGCAGTTTATACAGGACATCCTACGAGCAGTACTTC. Translated, it gives CASSLYRTSYEQYF.

The V gene is TRBV6-1, the J gene TRBJ2-7; 9 nucleotides line up with TRBD2. The germline V gene encodes CDR1 MNHNS and CDR2 SASEGT. After removal of 1 base from V and 2 bases from J, the junction contained 3 bases not matched to a gene. The length of the CDR3 is 15 residues. CDR3 loop: CASSEGKRGAYEQYF. CDR3 bases: TGTGCCAGCAGTGAAGGGAAGCGGGGGGCCTACGAGCAGTACTTC.